These 5 T cell receptor beta chains were all obtained from the same sample, sequenced in a study of blood T cell repertoires in COVID-19. The protocol was immunoSEQ multiplex PCR, while the TCRdb copy is restricted to in-frame clones and leaves out a portion. The sample carries some 160,000 clones, around nine tenths recorded once. Sequencing was done on a sample of peripheral blood. All receptors derive from a man between 50 and 59 years old who had recovered from COVID-19.

V gene TRBV5-6 combines with J gene TRBJ1-4, with 11 bases aligning to TRBD1. The CDR3 consists of 18 residues. Germline assignment: CDR1 SGHDT and CDR2 YYEEEE. The V gene end was trimmed by 2 bases and the J gene end by 4 bases; junction bases not matched to a gene: 10. DNA for the CDR3: TGTGCCAGCAGCTTCCTGGGACAGGGGGGCGTCGGTAATGAAAAACTGTTTTTT. It codes for CASSFLGQGGVGNEKLFF.

This clone was counted between two and nine times. This rearrangement joins TRBV11-2 to TRBJ2-1, with 10 bases matching TRBD2. The V gene's germline CDR1 is SGHAT and CDR2 FQNNGV. This CDR3 contains 15 residues. Trimming removed 1 base from V and 5 bases from J; junction bases left unmatched: 2. This CDR3 is CASSLGTSGNNEQFF. The DNA of the CDR3 is TGTGCCAGCAGCTTAGGGACTAGCGGAAACAATGAGCAGTTCTTC.

This clone was counted once. The chain is built from TRBV5-5 and TRBJ1-5; D not certain. Germline-derived CDR1 and CDR2 are SGHKS and YYEKEE (reference sequence). This CDR3 spans 14 amino acids. V was shortened by 0 bases and J by 6 bases, with 10 bases between the two germline ends. Written as DNA, the CDR3 is TGTGCCAGCAGCTTGGAGGAAGGCGGTCAGCCCCAGCATTTT. Translation gives CASSLEEGGQPQHF.

V usage is TRBV28 and J usage is TRBJ1-2, with D possibly TRBD1 on 5 matching bases. Per germline, CDR1 MDHEN and CDR2 SYDVKM. There are 13 residues in the CDR3. V lost 5 bases and J 7 bases, leaving 14 bases between the germline ends. DNA of the CDR3: TGTGCCAGCAGTACACCGGGGACTCGTGGCTACACCTTC. Its protein product is CASSTPGTRGYTF.

The chain joins TRBV9 to TRBJ2-1; TRBD1 agrees at 10 bases. CDR3 length: 15 amino acids. Germline assignment: CDR1 SGDLS and CDR2 YYNGEE. Trimming at V came to 4 bases and at J to 2 bases, leaving 3 bases not matched to a gene. The DNA for the CDR3 is TGTGCCAGCAGCACCGGGACAGGGGCCTACAATGAGCAGTTCTTC. Translating gives CASSTGTGAYNEQFF.